This T cell receptor (beta chain) was recovered during a study of CD8 T cells in Susac syndrome (dated 2019 in TCRdb). The study in broad terms: Whether CD8+ T cell activation and differentiation in Susac syndrome was antigen driven was tested using repertoire sequencing.

V loses 3 bases of germline sequence and J loses 6 bases, and the interval between the two ends is 12 bases. Per the germline V gene, SQVTM is the CDR1 and ANQGSEA is the CDR2. From the cysteine through the phenylalanine, the CDR3 covers 13 amino acids. Kept here is only the CDR3 DNA, which spans 39 bases and is read in frame from base 1. With respect to this clonotype: What antigen it recognizes has not been identified. No base quality values were provided; no much bigger clone lies one nucleotide off.

The full study reports these points: The TCR sequencing and HLA analysis was acknowledged to have included a relatively small number of individuals.

RNA was extracted using the RNeasy kit, and 0.5 to 1 microgram was reverse transcribed with random hexamers. The immunoSEQ multiplex PCR assay, covering 54 Vbeta and 13 Jbeta segments, was used to amplify TCR beta CDR3 regions. PCR amplification bias was corrected by using a synthetic template baseline for primer optimization and computational correction. For the original study's pipeline: Reads were annotated to V, D and J genes per IMGT and analyzed with immunoSEQ Analyzer, keeping only productive sequences. Clonality was calculated as one minus the Shannon entropy normalized by log2 of the number of productive unique sequences. For each patient and control, public and private clones were evaluated within the 100 most prevalent clones. Susac-specific clones were defined as absent from healthy and MS cohorts, 1052 published viral clones and other ImmuneACCESS disease sequences. TCRdb handled the public reads itself, with Q25 trimming in fastp and clone calling in MiXCR, and kept productive beta chains. Merged by CDR3 protein, the rows form single entries marked with the most common genes and DNA. It is TCRdb's table, rather than the study itself, that gives the V and J calls and clone size. The sample records over 150,000 distinct CDR3 sequences, about 95% of which are singletons. The biggest ten clones account for around 0.085% of the sample.

Peripheral blood CD8+ and CD4+ T cells from healthy donors, Susac syndrome patients and multiple sclerosis patients were profiled by high-throughput TCR beta sequencing. The multiple sclerosis controls were treatment-naive patients who had stable or active relapsing-remitting disease and met the revised McDonald criteria. Bulk CD8+ and CD4+ T cells were purified by magnetic negative isolation, whereas CD8+ TEMRA cells were enriched by FACS. Blood was collected in EDTA tubes and processed within 24 hours, with PBMCs isolated through density gradient centrifugation. PBMCs intended for TCR sequencing were cryopreserved in liquid nitrogen and thawed later in a water bath at 37 degrees C. The sorted or isolated CD4+, CD8+ and CD8+ TEMRA cells had a purity of 90% or higher.

This TCR came from a human donor with multiple sclerosis. Sequencing input: CD4+ T cells from PBMCs. In this chain, TRBV29-1 is recombined with TRBJ2-1, with the D gene too uncertain to name. The nucleotide sequence reads TGCAGCGTTGAGTCCACCTGGGCCAATGAGCAGTTCTTC. This sequence encodes CSVESTWANEQFF.